These 31 T cell receptor beta chains were sequenced from one sample in a study of blood T cell repertoires in COVID-19. TCRdb's copy holds only in-frame clones and misses some; the assay was immunoSEQ multiplex PCR. The table includes roughly 300,000 clones, nearly 90% detected once. Sample: PBMCs or T cells enriched from blood (not recorded which). The receptor set was obtained from a woman in her twenties or thirties who had recovered from COVID-19.

The chain employs TRBV7-9 and TRBJ2-5, with D maybe TRBD2 (5 bases). The CDR3 extends over 14 amino acids. Looked up from germline, CDR1 is SEHNR and CDR2 is FQNEAQ (reference sequence). V was cut by 1 base and J by 0 bases, with 6 bases left in between. The CDR3 here is CASSLGGYQETQYF. The CDR3 nucleotides read TGTGCCAGCAGCTTAGGAGGGTACCAAGAGACCCAGTACTTC.

V gene TRBV4-1 combines with J gene TRBJ1-2; TRBD1 matches at 7 bases. The CDR3 runs 15 residues. J was trimmed by 4 bases and V by 4 bases; bases with no gene match: 9. Germline CDR1 and CDR2: MGHRA and YSYEKL. CDR3 sequence: CASSPAETGTYGYTF. The DNA of the CDR3 is TGCGCCAGCAGCCCGGCCGAGACAGGGACCTATGGCTACACCTTC.

V is TRBV18 and J is TRBJ1-1, with D perhaps matching TRBD1 (6 bases). From germline, CDR1 is KGHSH and CDR2 LQKENI. CDR3 size: 14 residues. Trimming pared 2 bases from V and 3 bases from J, leaving 10 bases between. This CDR3 is CASSPKQGDTEAFF. The CDR3 coding sequence is TGTGCCAGCTCACCAAAACAGGGAGACACTGAAGCTTTCTTT.

This chain connects TRBV15 to TRBJ1-1; maybe TRBD1 (6 bases). V was clipped by 1 base and J by 2 bases, with 11 bases between them. The CDR3 is made up of 15 amino acids. Germline V gives CDR1 LNHNV, CDR2 YYDKDF (reference sequence). CDR3 in DNA: TGTGCCACCAGCAGAGTAGAGGGACAAAACACTGAAGCTTTCTTT. Translating gives CATSRVEGQNTEAFF.

The V gene is TRBV7-2, the J gene TRBJ1-2, with D tentatively TRBD1 (6 bases). The CDR3 contains 14 residues. Trimming shortened V by 5 bases and J by 4 bases, and 14 bases separated the two germline ends. From germline, CDR1 is SGHTA and CDR2 FQGNSA. CDR3 sequence reads: CASSPRGGSYGYTF. CDR3 coding DNA: TGTGCCAGCAGCCCAAGGGGGGGGTCCTATGGCTACACCTTC.

The chain employs TRBV29-1 and TRBJ1-2; the D is unclear. Trimming took 3 bases from V and 4 from J, leaving 6 bases between them. There are 11 residues in the CDR3. Germline loops: CDR1 SQVTM, CDR2 ANQGSEA. Here the CDR3 reads CSVEASYGYTF. CDR3 in DNA: TGCAGCGTTGAGGCTTCCTATGGCTACACCTTC.

This clone was counted a few times. In DNA, the CDR3 is TGTGCCAGCAGCCCAGGGACAGGGGGGCCCAATCAGCCCCAGCATTTT. Amino acids: CASSPGTGGPNQPQHF. The genes are TRBV5-8 and TRBJ1-5, with 11 bases fitting TRBD1. This CDR3 has 16 residues. J gave up 3 bases and V 4 bases, and 6 bases lay outside the gene matches. Germline CDR1 SGHTS, CDR2 YDEGEE.

This clone was detected only a few times. The rearrangement links TRBV6-4 to TRBJ1-6; D possibly corresponds to TRBD1 (6 bases). There are 13 residues in the CDR3. Germline CDR1 MRHNA, CDR2 SNTAGT. V was clipped by 6 bases and J by 8 bases, with 11 bases between them. The DNA of the CDR3 is TGTGCCAGCAGAGGGGGTGGTGATTCACCCCTCCACTTT. Translated, it gives CASRGGGDSPLHF.

The rearrangement links TRBV28 to TRBJ1-1; 9 bases are shared with TRBD1. The V gene's germline CDR1 is MDHEN and CDR2 SYDVKM. The V gene end was trimmed by 5 bases and the J gene end by 5 bases; junction bases not matched to a gene: 6. The CDR3 sequence is 14 residues long. The CDR3 DNA follows: TGTGCCAGCAGTCACAGGGGGCGAAGGACTGAAGCTTTCTTT. It codes for CASSHRGRRTEAFF.

V usage is TRBV7-8 and J usage is TRBJ2-7, with D possibly TRBD1 on 6 matching bases. Germline loops: CDR1 SGHVS, CDR2 FQNEAQ. The germline V and J ends were trimmed by 0 bases and 2 bases, with 8 bases remaining between them. The CDR3 totals 14 residues. The CDR3 reads CASSLAGTTYEQYF. In DNA, the CDR3 is TGTGCCAGCAGCTTAGCCGGGACAACCTACGAGCAGTACTTC.

The chain joins TRBV30 to TRBJ2-7, with 7 positions matching TRBD1. The CDR3 is 15 amino acids. The germline CDR1 and CDR2 sequences are GTSNPN and SVGIG (reference sequence). V was clipped by 2 bases and J by 0 bases; unmatched bases: 7. The CDR3 nucleotides are TGTGCCTGGAGTAATGGACAGGTCTACTCCTACGAGCAGTACTTC. Its protein product is CAWSNGQVYSYEQYF.

The CDR3 spells CASSLPQGVWETQYF. The CDR3 region has the DNA TGTGCCAGCAGCTTACCCCAGGGCGTGTGGGAGACCCAGTACTTC. The chain has TRBV7-9 and TRBJ2-5, with a possible D match to TRBD1 (5 bases). CDR1 and CDR2 (germline): SEHNR, FQNEAQ (reference sequence). Trimming left V 2 bases short and J 5 bases short, with 15 bases between. The CDR3 length is 15 residues.

The V call is TRBV6-5, the J call TRBJ1-1; TRBD1 might be the D (5 bases). The V gene's germline CDR1 is MNHEY and CDR2 SVGAGI. Trimming took off 4 bases at V and 4 bases at J, with 10 bases between the two ends. The CDR3 runs to 13 residues. The CDR3 nucleotides read TGTGCCAGCAGTTGGGGGGTGGGCACTGAAGCTTTCTTT. It codes for CASSWGVGTEAFF.

The rearrangement joins TRBV5-4 to TRBJ2-2; D ambiguous. V was shortened by 0 bases and J by 6 bases, with 3 bases between the two germline ends. The CDR3 length is 12 residues. Germline V gives CDR1 SGHNT, CDR2 YYREEE (reference sequence). The CDR3 sequence: CASSLGPGELFF. In nucleotides, the CDR3 is TGTGCCAGCAGCTTGGGGCCCGGGGAGCTGTTTTTT.

The CDR3 DNA is TGTGCCAGCAGACCCGGGACAGGGGGCGCGGGAGCTTTCTTT. It specifies CASRPGTGGAGAFF. The chain uses TRBV6-5 and TRBJ1-1; 12 bases agree with TRBD1. The length of the CDR3 is 14 residues. CDR1 is MNHEY and CDR2 is SVGAGI in the germline V gene. Trimming at V came to 6 bases and at J to 10 bases, leaving 9 bases not matched to a gene.

The chain recombines TRBV6-1 with TRBJ1-1; 9 bases align to TRBD1. This CDR3 region has 15 residues. J lost 4 bases, V lost 3 bases, and 6 bases had no gene match. CDR1 MNHNS and CDR2 SASEGT come from the germline V gene. The DNA of the CDR3 is TGTGCCAGCAGTGACGGGACAGGGTTGATCACTGAAGCTTTCTTT. Its translation: CASSDGTGLITEAFF.

This sequence joins TRBV13 and TRBJ2-3, with 16 bases fitting TRBD2. The CDR3 runs 19 residues. Germline V gene lookup returns CDR1 PRHDT and CDR2 FYEKMQ (reference sequence). V lost 1 base, J lost 2 bases, and 6 bases stayed unmatched. CDR3 protein: CASSLEGLAGGPHTDTQYF. CDR3 DNA sequence: TGTGCCAGCAGCTTAGAGGGACTAGCGGGGGGGCCGCACACAGATACGCAGTATTTT.

The V gene is TRBV19, the J gene TRBJ2-1; 8 bases fit TRBD2. Trimming at V came to 1 base and at J to 3 bases, leaving 8 bases not matched to a gene. The CDR3 runs to 17 residues. The germline gives CDR1 LNHDA, CDR2 SQIVND (reference sequence). CDR3 DNA sequence: TGTGCCAGTAGTATAGTAACCCCGGGGGGGGACTACAATGAGCAGTTCTTC. It translates to CASSIVTPGGDYNEQFF.

This clone was detected once. The genes are TRBV11-2 and TRBJ2-7; 11 positions match TRBD1. The germline gives CDR1 SGHAT, CDR2 FQNNGV. The CDR3 sequence is 15 residues long. V gave up 4 bases and J gave up 2 bases; unmatched junction bases: 4. DNA of the CDR3: TGTGCCAGCAGCTACGCGGGACAGGGGGCCTACGAGCAGTACTTC. This encodes CASSYAGQGAYEQYF.

The chain recombines TRBV18 with TRBJ2-5; TRBD1 is a possible D gene (6 bases). The germline V gene encodes CDR1 KGHSH and CDR2 LQKENI. This CDR3 has 17 amino acids. The ends were cut back, 4 bases at V and 5 bases at J, with 23 bases in the middle. This chain's CDR3 is CASSLVPGQYPRETQYF. CDR3 coding DNA: TGTGCCAGCTCACTTGTCCCGGGACAATACCCCAGGGAGACCCAGTACTTC.

V gene TRBV9 combines with J gene TRBJ2-1; 12 bases map to TRBD2. The ends lost 0 bases at V and 2 bases at J; junction bases unmatched: 3. Per germline, CDR1 SGDLS and CDR2 YYNGEE. The CDR3 has 17 amino acids. The CDR3 coding sequence is TGTGCCAGCAGCGTAGAACTAGCGGGGGGCGCCTACAATGAGCAGTTCTTC. It is translated as CASSVELAGGAYNEQFF.

This clone has just a few counts. The chain links TRBV3-1 (or the pseudogene TRBV3-2) to TRBJ2-7; the match to TRBD1 covers 10 bases. Germline lookup yields CDR1 LGHDT and CDR2 YNNKEL (reference sequence). The ends lost 4 bases at V and 1 base at J; junction bases unmatched: 4. This CDR3 has 15 residues. This chain's CDR3 is CASSPRDRGSYEQYF. In DNA form, the CDR3 reads TGTGCCAGCAGCCCCCGGGACAGGGGATCCTACGAGCAGTACTTC.

The chain employs TRBV7-2 and TRBJ1-1; 8 bases are a match to TRBD1. This CDR3 has 13 residues. Unmatched junction bases numbered 6, after V lost 5 bases and J lost 7 bases. Germline V gene data show CDR1 as SGHTA and CDR2 as FQGNSA. The chain's CDR3 is CASSTQGAFEAFF. As DNA, the CDR3 is TGTGCCAGCAGCACCCAGGGGGCGTTTGAAGCTTTCTTT.

The chain carries TRBV2 and TRBJ1-1; perhaps TRBD1 as D (6 bases). The length of the CDR3 is 14 residues. Germline V gene sequence: CDR1 SNHLY, CDR2 FYNNEI. Trimming pared 8 bases from V and 3 bases from J, leaving 16 bases between. The CDR3 DNA follows: TGTGCCAGCCTATATGGGGCAGGGGACACTGAAGCTTTCTTT. It codes for CASLYGAGDTEAFF. Full variable domain (rest looked up from reference TRBV2 and TRBJ1-1): EPEVTQTPSHQVTQMGQEVILRCVPISNHLYFYWYRQILGQKVEFLVSFYNNEISEKSEIFDDQFSVERPDGSNFTLKIRSTKLEDSAMYFCASLYGAGDTEAFFGQGTRLTVV.

Written as DNA, the CDR3 is TGTGCCAGCACCCAACCCGGGACAGGAGACTTCTATGGCTACACCTTC. Translating it yields CASTQPGTGDFYGYTF. The rearrangement joins TRBV5-6 to TRBJ1-2; 8 bases fit TRBD1. The CDR3 has 16 amino acids. Looked up from germline, CDR1 is SGHDT and CDR2 is YYEEEE. Trimming cost V 6 bases and J 4 bases; bases outside gene matches: 14.

The rearrangement uses TRBV14 and TRBJ2-7; 7 bases fit TRBD1. The germline gives CDR1 SGHDN, CDR2 FVKESK. J was trimmed by 3 bases and V by 2 bases; bases with no gene match: 10. The length of the CDR3 is 16 residues. The chain's CDR3 is CASSQPTGRGYYEQYF. The CDR3 coding sequence is TGTGCCAGCAGCCAACCGACAGGGAGAGGATACTACGAGCAGTACTTC.

The CDR3 loop reads CASSDGGGVGTQYF. The DNA of the CDR3 is TGTGCCAGCAGTGATGGAGGGGGCGTTGGGACCCAGTACTTC. The chain uses TRBV2 and TRBJ2-5; D is possibly TRBD1 (7 bases). This CDR3 spans 14 amino acids. Germline CDR1 reads SNHLY; CDR2 reads FYNNEI. Trimming removed 3 bases from V and 7 bases from J, with 15 bases in between.

The chain uses TRBV3-1 (or the pseudogene TRBV3-2) and TRBJ1-5; 9 positions match TRBD1. Unmatched junction bases numbered 5, after V lost 4 bases and J lost 7 bases. CDR1 and CDR2 from the germline V gene are LGHDT and YNNKEL (reference sequence). This CDR3 has 14 residues. The CDR3 spells CASSPTGGRQPQHF. DNA of the CDR3: TGTGCCAGCAGCCCTACAGGGGGCCGGCAGCCCCAGCATTTT.

V gene TRBV4-2 combines with J gene TRBJ2-2, with D possibly being TRBD1 (6 bases). Germline V CDR1 and CDR2: LGHNA, YNFKEQ. Between the trimmed V and J ends, which lost 2 bases and 6 bases, there was a span of 7 bases. The CDR3 runs 13 residues. Here the CDR3 DNA reads TGTGCCAGCAGCCAATGGGGGCCCGGGGAGCTGTTTTTT. Amino acid sequence: CASSQWGPGELFF.

V gene TRBV12-5 combines with J gene TRBJ1-1; 9 bases match TRBD1. After removal of 6 bases from V and 4 bases from J, the junction contained 3 bases not matched to a gene. The germline V gene has CDR1 LGHNT and CDR2 FRNRAP. The CDR3 is 13 residues long. The CDR3 reads CASGEQGATEAFF. In nucleotides, the CDR3 is TGTGCTAGTGGGGAACAGGGGGCCACTGAAGCTTTCTTT.

This rearrangement joins TRBV19 to TRBJ2-1; 7 nucleotides line up with TRBD2. CDR3 length: 16 amino acids. Trimming cost V 6 bases and J 6 bases; bases outside gene matches: 14. CDR1 and CDR2 (germline): LNHDA, SQIVND (reference sequence). CDR3 region: CASSNLPGRGANEQFF. The DNA for the CDR3 is TGTGCCAGTAGCAATCTTCCGGGGAGGGGCGCCAATGAGCAGTTCTTC.